Only a few counts were recorded for the clone carrying this T cell receptor (beta chain). Its antigen is undetermined. Time point defined: persistent/refractory GD, antithyroid drugs over 5 years with positive TRAb. After RNA was extracted from PBMCs, the TCR library was made from it. Patients met American Thyroid Association criteria for Graves' disease. Trimming left V 0 bases short and J 4 bases short, with 15 bases between. The CDR3 is 17 residues long. Per the germline V gene, CDR1 is MNHEY and CDR2 is SVGAGI. This specimen comes from a study of regulatory T cells in long-lasting Graves disease. Looking at the study overall: Disease was considered persistent Graves' disease after over 5 years of antithyroid drugs (with positive TSH receptor antibodies).

TCR beta libraries were built with iRepertoire HTBI primers and Arm-PCR of CDR3 regions. TCRdb fed the multiplex PCR reads into MiXCR, producing one record per CDR3 protein. The table lists approximately 400,000 distinct CDR3 sequences, 20% to 30% of them singletons. Overall study findings and caveats: There was favoring of TRBV28, TRBJ1-2 and TRBJ2-5 in persistent disease. In persistent patients, shared public clonotypes (more than 2,500) outnumbered those in new patients (about 1,000).

Material: peripheral blood mononuclear cells (PBMCs), obtained when the disease was refractory, from a patient treated with antithyroid drugs. The TCR originated in a female donor with Graves disease. The J gene is TRBJ2-2, the V gene TRBV6-5, with D perhaps TRBD1 or TRBD2 (5 bases each). The CDR3 reads CASSYSPSGTGTGELFF. As DNA, the CDR3 is TGTGCCAGCAGTTACTCCCCCTCAGGGACGGGCACCGGGGAGCTGTTTTTT.